This T cell receptor (beta chain) derives from a study of shared clonotypes between healthy human individuals. This table comes from immunoSEQ multiplex PCR, and its TCRdb copy is limited to in-frame clones, with some not included. The repertoire holds around 510,000 clones, roughly four fifths seen once, with 9.5% to 15% in the top ten. Study-level points and caveats: Sampling was confined to blood; repertoires within tissues likely differ.

Turning to this clone: Its antigen is unidentified.

The CDR3 spans 16 residues. Germline V gene lookup returns CDR1 KGHSH and CDR2 LQKENI. The ends lost 6 bases at V and 4 bases at J; junction bases unmatched: 12. Sequences were obtained from PBMCs. The J gene is TRBJ2-3, the V gene TRBV18; 8 nucleotides align to TRBD2. The source of this sequence is a woman in her thirties or forties in good health. Some clones in this sample may be carry-over from other donors' samples. The CDR3 nucleotides are TGTGCCAGCTCGGGTCGCCTCGGGAGGGCAGCAGATACGCAGTATTTT. Its protein is CASSGRLGRAADTQYF.